The rows below give T cell receptor beta chains drawn from one sample of a study of T cells in Graves' hyperthyroidism and ophthalmopathy. MiXCR, run by TCRdb on the multiplex PCR reads, gives a single entry per CDR3 protein. In the table there are about 300,000 distinct CDR3 sequences, around 16% of which are singletons. The sample comprised blood. The receptors come from a man aged 25 to 45 with Graves' hyperthyroidism. Each CDR3 is given with its conserved first and last residue. Fields, in order: CDR3 length, V gene, J gene, D gene, clone size, CDR3 protein, CDR3 DNA. A D gene is named only where the DNA matches it firmly. Size is stated for part of the rows, as once, few or many counts, or as a class when the clone is expanded.

15	TRBV7-9	TRBJ1-1	-	-	CASSLESSENTEVFF	TGTGCCAGCAGCTTAGAATCGTCCGAGAACACTGAAGTTTTCTTT
11	TRBV25-1	TRBJ2-1	-	-	CASSSGDEQFF	TGTGCCAGCAGTTCGGGGGATGAGCAGTTCTTC
14	TRBV4-1	TRBJ1-1	-	few	CASSQGAENTEAFF	TGCGCCAGCAGCCAAGGGGCGGAGAACACTGAAGCTTTCTTT
14	TRBV2	TRBJ1-1	-	-	CASSHEGSITEAFF	TGTGCCAGCAGCCACGAGGGGTCGATCACTGAAGCTTTCTTT
15	TRBV6-1	TRBJ2-7	-	few	CASSELNGSSYEQYF	TGTGCCAGCAGTGAATTAAACGGAAGCTCCTACGAGCAGTACTTC
15	TRBV5-4	TRBJ2-7	-	few	CASSLPASSSYEQYF	TGTGCCAGCAGCCTGCCTGCGAGTAGCTCCTACGAGCAGTACTTC
11	TRBV5-5	TRBJ2-7	-	few	CASSLMREQYF	TGTGCCAGCAGCCTGATGCGGGAGCAGTACTTC
12	TRBV6-5	TRBJ2-5	-	many	CASSYLRETQYF	TGTGCCAGCAGTTACCTGAGGGAGACCCAGTACTTC
14	TRBV6-1	TRBJ2-7	-	many	CASSPLQGTWEQYF	TGTGCCAGCAGTCCCCTACAGGGTACTTGGGAGCAGTACTTC
17	TRBV19	TRBJ1-5	-	-	CASWGGRGARGNQPQHF	TGTGCCAGTTGGGGGGGACGGGGGGCCAGAGGCAATCAGCCCCAGCATTTT
15	TRBV20-1	TRBJ2-1	TRBD2	many	CSATPGASGSYEQFF	TGCAGTGCTACCCCCGGGGCTAGCGGGAGCTATGAGCAGTTCTTC
15	TRBV3-1	TRBJ2-5	TRBD1	-	CASNGPRQGRETQYF	TGTGCCAGCAACGGTCCGAGACAGGGGCGAGAGACCCAGTACTTC
13	TRBV12-3/TRBV12-4	TRBJ2-1	TRBD2	many	CASSRDYYNEQFF	TGTGCCAGCAGCCGGGACTATTACAATGAGCAGTTCTTC
18	TRBV9	TRBJ1-1	TRBD1	many	CASSYSGGTGGADTEAFF	TGTGCCAGCAGCTATAGTGGGGGAACAGGGGGCGCAGATACTGAAGCTTTCTTT
14	TRBV28	TRBJ2-5	-	many	CASSSGVQQETQYF	TGTGCCAGCAGTTCAGGGGTCCAACAAGAGACCCAGTACTTC
15	TRBV20-1	TRBJ2-3	TRBD1	many	CSASSGTEALDTQYF	TGCAGTGCTAGTTCCGGGACAGAGGCCCTGGATACGCAGTATTTT
18	TRBV12-3/TRBV12-4	TRBJ2-7	-	many	CASSLRTRTVGNTYEQYF	TGTGCCAGCAGTTTAAGGACCCGGACTGTAGGGAACACCTACGAGCAGTACTTC
12	TRBV12-3/TRBV12-4	TRBJ2-1	-	-	CASSSPYDEQFF	TGTGCCAGCAGTTCGCCCTATGATGAGCAGTTCTTC
19	TRBV7-2	TRBJ2-6	-	-	CAGSLAARTGLSGANVLTF	TGTGCCGGCAGCTTAGCGGCCAGGACCGGGCTCTCTGGGGCCAACGTCCTGACTTTC
16	TRBV6-1	TRBJ2-3	TRBD2	-	CASSVRAGGPADTQYF	TGTGCCAGCAGTGTTCGAGCGGGAGGGCCGGCAGATACGCAGTATTTT
15	TRBV28	TRBJ2-7	-	many	CASSHRKSVAYEQYF	TGTGCCAGCAGTCACAGGAAGTCCGTGGCTTACGAGCAGTACTTC
15	TRBV5-1	TRBJ2-2	-	many	CASSFEGTNTGELFF	TGCGCCAGCAGCTTTGAGGGGACGAACACCGGGGAGCTGTTTTTT
15	TRBV11-2	TRBJ2-1	-	many	CASSLRGALGNEQFF	TGTGCCAGCAGCTTAAGGGGGGCTTTGGGGAATGAGCAGTTCTTC
15	TRBV28	TRBJ1-1	TRBD1	few	CASRQGVRLFTEAFF	TGTGCCAGCCGACAGGGGGTTCGCTTATTCACTGAAGCTTTCTTT
15	TRBV10-3	TRBJ1-5	-	few	CAISERATSGTPQHF	TGTGCCATCAGTGAACGGGCGACTTCGGGGACGCCCCAGCATTTT
14	TRBV27	TRBJ1-1	TRBD1	many	CASRRQGRTLKAFF	TGTGCCAGCAGGAGACAGGGCCGAACACTGAAAGCTTTCTTT
13	TRBV27	TRBJ1-2	TRBD1	many	CASRPDRGRGYTF	TGTGCCAGCAGACCTGACAGGGGGCGTGGCTACACCTTC
13	TRBV20-1	TRBJ2-3	TRBD1	few	CSAPGGKTDTQYF	TGCAGTGCCCCAGGGGGCAAGACAGATACGCAGTATTTT
14	TRBV6-1	TRBJ2-7	-	-	CASSQGPRHYEQYF	TGTGCCAGCAGTCAGGGACCCCGTCACTACGAGCAGTACTTC
17	TRBV11-2	TRBJ1-1	TRBD1	many	CASSKEGVRGSDTEAFF	TGTGCCAGCAGCAAAGAGGGTGTCAGGGGGTCCGACACTGAAGCTTTCTTT
14	TRBV12-3/TRBV12-4	TRBJ1-2	-	-	CASTLGASGGGYTF	TGTGCCAGCACCCTTGGGGCGTCAGGAGGTGGCTACACCTTC
12	TRBV28	TRBJ1-2	-	many	CASSYSNYGYTF	TGTGCCAGCAGTTACTCTAACTATGGCTACACCTTC
16	TRBV6-1	TRBJ2-2	TRBD2	few	CASWTYSGRSTGELFF	TGTGCCAGTTGGACCTATAGCGGGAGATCCACCGGGGAGCTGTTTTTT
15	TRBV5-1	TRBJ2-5	TRBD1	few	CASSELGTAQETQYF	TGCGCCAGCAGCGAGCTAGGGACAGCCCAAGAGACCCAGTACTTC
14	TRBV28	TRBJ2-7	-	many	CASSLGTPGPGQYF	TGTGCCAGCAGTTTAGGGACACCGGGCCCCGGGCAGTACTTC
14	TRBV5-1	TRBJ2-3	-	-	CASSRGENTDTQYF	TGCGCCAGCAGTAGGGGAGAGAACACAGATACGCAGTATTTT
12	TRBV10-3	TRBJ1-1	-	few	CAIKADSTEAFF	TGTGCCATCAAGGCAGACTCCACTGAAGCTTTCTTT
15	TRBV27	TRBJ2-3	TRBD2	-	CASSIAGGDADTQYF	TGTGCCAGCAGTATAGCGGGAGGTGATGCAGATACGCAGTATTTT
15	TRBV2	TRBJ2-2	-	-	CASSVRQLDTGELFF	TGTGCCAGCAGTGTAAGACAGCTGGACACCGGGGAGCTGTTTTTT
14	TRBV12-5	TRBJ2-5	-	few	CASGLTLRSGYLHF	TGTGCTAGTGGTCTTACCCTCCGAAGCGGGTATCTGCACTTC
15	TRBV9	TRBJ2-5	-	many	CASSGRGRGQETQYF	TGTGCCAGCAGCGGCCGGGGGAGGGGGCAGGAGACCCAGTACTTC
15	TRBV9	TRBJ2-7	-	few	CASSVGERFGYEQYF	TGTGCCAGCAGCGTAGGGGAGCGGTTTGGATACGAGCAGTACTTC
13	TRBV27	TRBJ1-1	-	many	CASRHRMNTEAFF	TGTGCCAGCCGACACCGAATGAACACTGAAGCTTTCTTT
16	TRBV6-5	TRBJ2-1	TRBD2	few	CASSYRGRLAGNEQFF	TGTGCCAGCAGTTACAGGGGGAGGCTAGCGGGGAATGAGCAGTTCTTC
15	TRBV30	TRBJ1-5	TRBD1	many	CAWSEGTAANQPQHF	TGTGCCTGGAGTGAGGGGACAGCGGCTAATCAGCCCCAGCATTTT
14	TRBV2	TRBJ2-7	-	many	CASSEDGRGDEQYF	TGTGCCAGCAGTGAAGATGGCAGGGGGGACGAGCAGTACTTC
14	TRBV10-1	TRBJ2-3	-	-	CASSPRDFPDTQYF	TGTGCCAGCAGTCCCCGGGACTTCCCAGATACGCAGTATTTT
12	TRBV12-3/TRBV12-4	TRBJ1-1	-	many	CASSALGTEAFF	TGTGCCAGCAGCGCCTTAGGCACTGAAGCTTTCTTT
12	TRBV28	TRBJ2-5	TRBD2	-	CASTHGGVALYF	TGTGCCAGCACCCACGGGGGGGTAGCTCTGTACTTC
15	TRBV20-1	TRBJ2-3	-	few	CSARDPRRNTDTQYF	TGCAGTGCTAGAGATCCCCGCCGGAACACAGATACGCAGTATTTT
17	TRBV7-9	TRBJ2-2	-	many	CASSLPLGRSNTGELFF	TGTGCCAGCAGCTTACCCCTCGGACGGTCGAACACCGGGGAGCTGTTTTTT
14	TRBV2	TRBJ2-7	TRBD2	-	CASEFEREGNEQYF	TGTGCCAGCGAATTCGAGCGGGAGGGTAACGAGCAGTACTTC
11	TRBV2	TRBJ2-5	-	many	CASTGLETQYF	TGTGCCAGCACAGGGTTGGAGACCCAGTACTTC
15	TRBV7-2	TRBJ2-1	TRBD2	-	CASSWGTTSYNEQFF	TGTGCCAGCAGCTGGGGGACTACCTCCTACAATGAGCAGTTCTTC
14	TRBV7-3	TRBJ2-5	-	many	CASSLMGQDETQYF	TGTGCCAGCAGCTTAATGGGGCAGGATGAGACCCAGTACTTC
19	TRBV6-1	TRBJ2-1	TRBD2	many	CASSAGGLAGVRSYNEQFF	TGTGCCAGCAGCGCAGGGGGACTAGCGGGAGTGAGGTCCTACAATGAGCAGTTCTTC
14	TRBV29-1	TRBJ2-2	-	-	CSVVSGGMAGELFF	TGCAGCGTTGTATCGGGGGGCATGGCCGGGGAGCTGTTTTTT
11	TRBV20-1	TRBJ1-2	-	few	CSSDGYYGYTF	TGCAGTTCGGACGGATACTATGGCTACACCTTC